This T cell receptor (beta chain) was identified during a study of cytomegalovirus exposure and HLA in healthy donors. All donors participated as healthy donors of bone marrow. Germline CDR1 reads KGHSH; CDR2 reads LQKENI. This CDR3 contains 15 residues. The V gene end was trimmed by 4 bases and the J gene end by 6 bases; junction bases not matched to a gene: 6. The PCR used 60 Vbeta and 13 Jbeta primers. TCRdb's copy holds only in-frame clones and misses some; the assay was immunoSEQ multiplex PCR. There are about 170,000 clones in the sample; roughly 73% occur only once, and 2.5% to 3.5% lies in the top ten. Findings and caveats of the study: Apparent HLA restriction characterized most CMV-associated TCR beta chains in a later analysis. Productive status was seen about 87% or about 30% of the time for most TCR beta V segments in an earlier analysis. According to the study, roughly 180 TCR beta chains were cytomegalovirus-associated.

Note on this clone: The target antigen is unknown.

The V and J genes are TRBV18 and TRBJ2-2, with 9 positions matching TRBD2. This clonotype originated in a female donor in good health and CMV-seronegative. The sample comprised PBMCs. DNA of the CDR3: TGTGCCAGCTCACAGCGGGAGGCCCGCGCCGGGGAGCTGTTTTTT. Protein product: CASSQREARAGELFF.